Listed here are 17 T cell receptor beta chains from one sample, sequenced in a study of blood T cells in healthy people across ages. A second roughly 6 to 12 cycle PCR used barcoded and J-beta primers. MiXCR, applied by TCRdb to the 5' RACE reads, yields one record per CDR3 protein. Here the sample spans around 1,500,000 distinct CDR3 sequences, roughly 28% being singletons. Source material: blood. These receptors were taken from a woman under 40 in good health.

V gene TRBV10-3 combines with J gene TRBJ1-5; D unresolved. Per germline, CDR1 ENHRY and CDR2 SYGVKD. V shed 6 bases and J shed 7 bases, with 19 bases lying between them. The CDR3 has 15 amino acids. This CDR3 is CAIRPDGVNQQPQHF. The CDR3 nucleotides are TGTGCCATCAGACCGGACGGAGTAAATCAGCAGCCCCAGCATTTT.

The chain combines TRBV7-2 with TRBJ1-4, with 9 positions matching TRBD1. The CDR3 consists of 16 residues. In germline, CDR1 is SGHTA, CDR2 FQGNSA. V gave up 5 bases and J gave up 7 bases; unmatched junction bases: 11. CDR3 protein: CASSATSGQGREKLFF. Written as DNA, the CDR3 is TGTGCCAGCAGCGCGACGTCGGGACAGGGTCGTGAAAAACTGTTTTTT.

This clonotype appeared many times. The chain employs TRBV5-1 and TRBJ1-4; D gene ambiguous. V was trimmed by 7 bases and J by 6 bases, leaving 13 bases between them. The CDR3 length is 13 residues. Germline-derived CDR1 and CDR2 are SGHRS and YFSETQ. CDR3 residues: CASGDSVDEKLFF. In DNA form, the CDR3 reads TGCGCCAGCGGCGACTCGGTGGATGAAAAACTGTTTTTT.

In this sample, this clonotype turned up many times. The chain links TRBV20-1 to TRBJ2-7; unclear D gene. The CDR3 is 12 residues long. Trimming removed 3 bases at V and 2 bases at J, with 8 bases between. CDR1 DFQATT and CDR2 SNEGSKA come from the germline V gene (reference sequence). The CDR3 nucleotides read TGCAGTGCTAGGGTCCCCCCCTACGAGCAGTACTTC. Protein product: CSARVPPYEQYF.

The chain uses TRBV24-1 and TRBJ2-7; D not resolved. Germline CDR1 is KGHDR and CDR2 is SFDVKD. Trimming removed 2 bases from V and 0 bases from J, with 19 bases in between. The CDR3 is 18 residues long. CDR3 region: CATSDSRPFQEFSYEQYF. The DNA of the CDR3 is TGTGCCACCAGTGATTCCCGGCCGTTCCAGGAGTTCTCCTACGAGCAGTACTTC.

This clonotype has a count of ten or more. The chain combines TRBV28 with TRBJ2-7; D perhaps matches TRBD2 (7 bases). V lost 3 bases and J 7 bases, leaving 25 bases between the germline ends. The CDR3 contains 17 residues. From germline, CDR1 is MDHEN and CDR2 SYDVKM. The CDR3 here is CASSFPPRTRGGIEQYF. The DNA for the CDR3 is TGTGCCAGCAGTTTTCCCCCTCGGACTAGGGGGGGGATAGAGCAGTACTTC.

At least ten counts were recorded for this clonotype. The gene calls are TRBV6-5 and TRBJ2-7; no reliable D call. Trimming pared 5 bases from V and 2 bases from J, leaving 19 bases between. The CDR3 consists of 16 residues. Germline-derived CDR1 and CDR2 are MNHEY and SVGAGI. CDR3: CASSQSRTSTAYEQYF. The CDR3 DNA reads as TGTGCCAGCAGTCAATCCCGTACGTCTACCGCCTACGAGCAGTACTTC.

This sequence joins TRBV3-1 and TRBJ2-5, with 7 bases fitting TRBD1. CDR3 length: 16 residues. The ends lost 1 base at V and 11 bases at J; junction bases unmatched: 16. Germline-derived CDR1 and CDR2 are LGHDT and YNNKEL (reference sequence). This CDR3 is CASSQVAGRGIYVQYF. CDR3 in DNA: TGTGCCAGCAGCCAAGTAGCCGGCAGGGGGATTTACGTGCAGTACTTC.

In its sample, this clonotype was seen a few times. This chain joins TRBV11-2 and TRBJ2-7, with TRBD2 identical over 14 bases. Germline assignment: CDR1 SGHAT and CDR2 FQNNGV. The trim removed 3 bases at V and 2 bases at J, leaving 15 bases unmatched. The CDR3 covers 20 residues. CDR3 loop: CASSFMGSPGLAGVPYEQYF. The CDR3 DNA follows: TGTGCCAGCAGCTTTATGGGTTCCCCGGGACTAGCGGGAGTCCCCTACGAGCAGTACTTC.

The chain joins TRBV6-2 or TRBV6-3 to TRBJ1-1; no clear D. Per germline, CDR1 MNHEY and CDR2 SVGEGT. Trimming stripped 2 bases from V and 2 bases from J, with 12 bases between. The CDR3 covers 15 residues. CDR3 residues: CASSYTRASNTEAFF. In nucleotides, the CDR3 is TGTGCCAGCAGTTACACCCGGGCATCTAACACTGAAGCTTTCTTT.

This clonotype was counted many times. The rearrangement uses TRBV10-1 and TRBJ2-1; D may be TRBD2 (6 bases). CDR1 and CDR2 (germline): WNHNN, SYGVQD (reference sequence). The CDR3 consists of 18 residues. V lost 0 bases, J lost 4 bases, and 19 bases lay in between. CDR3 protein: CASSESGGGRGRYNEQFF. Written as DNA, the CDR3 is TGCGCCAGCAGTGAGTCTGGGGGAGGCAGAGGGAGATACAATGAGCAGTTCTTC.

This clonotype has more than one count but fewer than ten. This sequence joins TRBV10-3 and TRBJ2-7, with 12 bases identical to TRBD2. V trimming: 8 bases; J trimming: 0 bases; junction bases outside the gene matches: 2. The CDR3 is 14 amino acids. Per the germline V gene, CDR1 is ENHRY and CDR2 is SYGVKD. The CDR3 DNA sequence: TGTGCCATCGGGGGACTAGCGGGCTCCTACGAGCAGTACTTC. Its protein product is CAIGGLAGSYEQYF.

This clonotype was recorded at least ten times. The chain carries TRBV20-1 and TRBJ2-6; a possible D gene is TRBD1 (6 bases). In germline, CDR1 is DFQATT, CDR2 SNEGSKA (reference sequence). V lost 6 bases to trimming and J lost 0 bases, with 15 bases between them. This CDR3 is built from 16 residues. DNA for the CDR3: TGCAGTGCAATCAGGGGCCTAGCCTCTGGGGCCAACGTCCTGACTTTC. It translates to CSAIRGLASGANVLTF.

The chain employs TRBV11-2 and TRBJ2-2; D call uncertain. The germline CDR1 and CDR2 sequences are SGHAT and FQNNGV. This CDR3 contains 14 residues. V gave up 0 bases and J gave up 6 bases, with 8 bases separating them. Here the CDR3 DNA reads TGTGCCAGCAGCTTAGATAGGCAGTCCGGGGAGCTGTTTTTT. It is translated as CASSLDRQSGELFF.

The chain has TRBV9 and TRBJ1-5, with 8 bases lining up with TRBD1. CDR1 SGDLS and CDR2 YYNGEE come from the germline V gene. There are 14 residues in the CDR3. V shed 5 bases, J shed 6 bases, and the junction held 7 bases outside the gene matches. CDR3 nucleotides: TGTGCCAGCAGTCTGGGACAGGAGGCTCAGCCCCAGCATTTT. Translation: CASSLGQEAQPQHF.

This clonotype was counted at least ten times. This chain joins TRBV20-1 and TRBJ1-5; possibly TRBD1 for D (6 bases). The germline V and J ends were trimmed by 5 bases and 6 bases, with 17 bases remaining between them. Germline loops: CDR1 DFQATT, CDR2 SNEGSKA (reference sequence). The CDR3 runs 14 residues. In DNA, the CDR3 is TGCAGTGCTTCGGAGGGGGGGCACAGTCAGCCCCAGCATTTT. Encoded protein: CSASEGGHSQPQHF.

This chain uses TRBV20-1 with TRBJ2-3; the match to TRBD1 covers 7 bases. Germline values: CDR1 DFQATT, CDR2 SNEGSKA (reference sequence). This CDR3 contains 18 residues. Trimming at V came to 3 bases and at J to 1 base, leaving 16 bases not matched to a gene. The CDR3 sequence: CSARLRTGQFLRTDTQYF. As DNA, the CDR3 is TGCAGTGCTAGGTTACGTACGGGACAGTTCTTACGCACAGATACGCAGTATTTT.